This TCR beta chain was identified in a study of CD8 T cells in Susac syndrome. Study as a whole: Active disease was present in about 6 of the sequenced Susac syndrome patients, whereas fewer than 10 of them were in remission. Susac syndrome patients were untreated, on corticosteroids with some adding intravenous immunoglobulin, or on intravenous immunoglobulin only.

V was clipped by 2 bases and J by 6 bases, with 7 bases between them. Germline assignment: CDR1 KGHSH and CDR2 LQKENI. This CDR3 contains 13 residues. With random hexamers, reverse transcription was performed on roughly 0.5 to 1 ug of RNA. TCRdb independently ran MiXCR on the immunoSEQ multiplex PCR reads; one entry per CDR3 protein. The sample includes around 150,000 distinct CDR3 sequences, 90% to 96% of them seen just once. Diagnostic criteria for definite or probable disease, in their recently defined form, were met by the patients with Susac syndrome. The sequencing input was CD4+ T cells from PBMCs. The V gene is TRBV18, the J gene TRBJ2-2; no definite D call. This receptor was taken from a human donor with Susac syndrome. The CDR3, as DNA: TGTGCCAGCTCACCAGATGGGTCCGGGGAGCTGTTTTTT. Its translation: CASSPDGSGELFF.